These 3 T cell receptor beta chains came from one sample sequenced in a study of blood T cell repertoires in COVID-19. Profiling relied on immunoSEQ multiplex PCR, and the TCRdb table lists in-frame clones only, not all of them. The sample holds some 220,000 clones, approximately 87% seen once. The source material was PBMCs or T cells enriched from blood (not recorded which). The receptor source for this set is a woman in her forties or fifties in a cohort exposed to, infected with or recovered from COVID-19 (not recorded which).

This clone was counted between two and nine times. The V gene is TRBV5-1, the J gene TRBJ1-1, with TRBD1 matching over 12 bases. Germline CDR1 and CDR2: SGHRS and YFSETQ. The CDR3 consists of 15 residues. Trimming took 4 bases from V and 11 from J; bases not matched to a gene: 12. For the CDR3, the DNA is TGCGCCAGCAGCCTAAACGGGGGACAGGGGGCTCCTGCTTTCTTT. Translation: CASSLNGGQGAPAFF. Drawing the rest from reference TRBV5-1 and TRBJ1-1, the complete variable domain is KAGVTQTPRYLIKTRGQQVTLSCSPISGHRSVSWYQQTPGQGLQFLFEYFSETQRNKGNFPGRFSGRQFSNSRSEMNVSTLELGDSALYLCASSLNGGQGAPAFFGQGTRLTVV.

The V call is TRBV19, the J call TRBJ2-6; perhaps TRBD1 as D (6 bases). The CDR3 loop spans 16 amino acids. Germline V gives CDR1 LNHDA, CDR2 SQIVND (reference sequence). Deletions cut 2 bases from V and 1 base from J, with 9 bases between. CDR3 amino acids: CASSIMRGSGANVLTF. The DNA of the CDR3 is TGTGCCAGTAGTATAATGAGGGGGTCTGGGGCCAACGTCCTGACTTTC.

The chain couples TRBV4-2 to TRBJ2-5, with a possible D match to TRBD2 (5 bases). Germline V lookup: CDR1 LGHNA, CDR2 YNFKEQ. The CDR3 is 15 residues long. Trimming stripped 0 bases from V and 0 bases from J, with 8 bases between. CDR3 DNA sequence: TGTGCCAGCAGCCAAGATCAGCGGTACCAAGAGACCCAGTACTTC. It is translated as CASSQDQRYQETQYF.